This TCR beta chain was recovered during a study of STAT5B mutations in CD4+ large granular lymphocyte leukemia. The survey-level immunoSEQ assay was used. Original analysis: The detection floor for productive clonotype frequency was 2.59 x 10-5. Profiling relied on immunoSEQ multiplex PCR, and the TCRdb table lists in-frame clones only, not all of them. V and J calls and clone size are given by that table; D and trimming were obtained from the DNA. The profile shows 30,000 to 35,000 clones, around 76% of them singletons. This clone occurred once. CDR1 and CDR2 (germline): SEHNR, FQNEAQ (reference sequence). This CDR3 has 17 residues. With V trimmed by 5 bases and J by 4 bases, 8 bases remained unmatched.

The sample comprised CD4+ T cells from blood buffy coats. The source of this sequence is a human donor in good health. The gene calls are TRBV7-9 and TRBJ1-4; 12 nucleotides align to TRBD1. The chain's CDR3 is CASSVGQGALDNEKLFF. The CDR3 DNA follows: TGTGCCAGCAGCGTGGGACAGGGGGCGCTTGATAATGAAAAACTGTTTTTT. The entire variable domain, with the rest obtained from reference TRBV7-9 and TRBJ1-4, is as follows: DTGVSQNPRHKITKRGQNVTFRCDPISEHNRLYWYRQTLGQGPEFLTYFQNEAQLEKSRLLSDRFSAERPKGSFSTLEIQRTEQGDSAMYLCASSVGQGALDNEKLFFGSGTQLSVL.